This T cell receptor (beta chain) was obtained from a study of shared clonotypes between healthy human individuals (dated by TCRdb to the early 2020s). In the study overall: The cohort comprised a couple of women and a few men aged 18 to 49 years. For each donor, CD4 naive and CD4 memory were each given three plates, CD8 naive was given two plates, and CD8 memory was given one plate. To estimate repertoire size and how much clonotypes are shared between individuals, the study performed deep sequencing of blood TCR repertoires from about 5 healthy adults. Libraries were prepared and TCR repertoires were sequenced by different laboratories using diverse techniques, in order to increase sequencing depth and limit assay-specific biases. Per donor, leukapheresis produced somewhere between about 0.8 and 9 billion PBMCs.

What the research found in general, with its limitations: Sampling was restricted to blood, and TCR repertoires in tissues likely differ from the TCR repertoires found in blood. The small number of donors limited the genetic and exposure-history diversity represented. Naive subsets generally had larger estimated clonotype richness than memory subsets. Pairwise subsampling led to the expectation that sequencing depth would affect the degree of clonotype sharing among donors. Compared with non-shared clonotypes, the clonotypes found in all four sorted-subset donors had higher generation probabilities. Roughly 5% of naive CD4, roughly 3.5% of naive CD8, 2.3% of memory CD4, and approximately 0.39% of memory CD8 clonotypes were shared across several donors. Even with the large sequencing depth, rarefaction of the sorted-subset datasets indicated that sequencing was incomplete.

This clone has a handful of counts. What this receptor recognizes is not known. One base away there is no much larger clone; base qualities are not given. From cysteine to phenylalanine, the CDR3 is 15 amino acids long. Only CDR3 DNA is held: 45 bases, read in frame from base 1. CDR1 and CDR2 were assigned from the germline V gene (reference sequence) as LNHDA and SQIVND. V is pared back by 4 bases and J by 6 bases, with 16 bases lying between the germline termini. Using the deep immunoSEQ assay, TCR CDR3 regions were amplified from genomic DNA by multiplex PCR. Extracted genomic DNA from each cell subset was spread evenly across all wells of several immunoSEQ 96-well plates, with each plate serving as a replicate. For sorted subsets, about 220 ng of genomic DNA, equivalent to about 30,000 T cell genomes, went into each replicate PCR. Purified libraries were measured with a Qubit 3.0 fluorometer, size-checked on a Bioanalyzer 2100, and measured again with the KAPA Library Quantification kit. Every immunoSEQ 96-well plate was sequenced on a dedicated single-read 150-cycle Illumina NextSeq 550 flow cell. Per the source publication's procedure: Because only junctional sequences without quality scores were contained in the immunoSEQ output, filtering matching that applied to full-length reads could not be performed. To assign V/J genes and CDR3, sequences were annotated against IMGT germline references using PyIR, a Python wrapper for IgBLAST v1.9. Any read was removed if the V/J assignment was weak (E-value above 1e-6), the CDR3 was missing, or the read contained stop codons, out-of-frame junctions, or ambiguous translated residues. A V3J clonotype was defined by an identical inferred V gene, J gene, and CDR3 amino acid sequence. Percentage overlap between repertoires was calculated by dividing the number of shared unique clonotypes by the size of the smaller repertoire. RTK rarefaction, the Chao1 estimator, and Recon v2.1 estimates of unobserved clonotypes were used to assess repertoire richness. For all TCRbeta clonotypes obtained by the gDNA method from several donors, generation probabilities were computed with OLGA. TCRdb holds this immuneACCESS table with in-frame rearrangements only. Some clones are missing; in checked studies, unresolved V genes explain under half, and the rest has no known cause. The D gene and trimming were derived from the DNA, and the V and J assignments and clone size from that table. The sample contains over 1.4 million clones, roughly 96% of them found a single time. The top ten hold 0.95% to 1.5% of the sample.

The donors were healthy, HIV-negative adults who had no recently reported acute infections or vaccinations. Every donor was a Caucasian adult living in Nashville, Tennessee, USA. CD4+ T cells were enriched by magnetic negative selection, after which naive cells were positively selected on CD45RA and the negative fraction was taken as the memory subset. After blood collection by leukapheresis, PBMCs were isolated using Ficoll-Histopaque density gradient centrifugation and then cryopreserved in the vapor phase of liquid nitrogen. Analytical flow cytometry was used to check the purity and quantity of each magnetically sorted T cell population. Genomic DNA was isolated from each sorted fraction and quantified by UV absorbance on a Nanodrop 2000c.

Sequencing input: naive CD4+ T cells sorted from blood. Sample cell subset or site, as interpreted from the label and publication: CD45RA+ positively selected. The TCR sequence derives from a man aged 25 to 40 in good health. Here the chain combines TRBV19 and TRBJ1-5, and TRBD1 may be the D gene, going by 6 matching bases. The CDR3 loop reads CASSSWSGDRQPQHF. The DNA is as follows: TGTGCCAGTAGTAGTTGGTCAGGGGACCGTCAGCCCCAGCATTTT.